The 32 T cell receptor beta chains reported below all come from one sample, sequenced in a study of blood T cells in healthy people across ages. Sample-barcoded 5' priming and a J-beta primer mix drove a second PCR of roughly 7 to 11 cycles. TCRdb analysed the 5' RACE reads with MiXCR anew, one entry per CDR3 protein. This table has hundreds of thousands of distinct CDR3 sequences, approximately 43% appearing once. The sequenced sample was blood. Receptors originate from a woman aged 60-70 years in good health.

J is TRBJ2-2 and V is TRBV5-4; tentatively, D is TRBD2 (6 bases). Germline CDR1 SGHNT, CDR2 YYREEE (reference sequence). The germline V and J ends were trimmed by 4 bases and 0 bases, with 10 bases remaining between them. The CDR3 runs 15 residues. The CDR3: CASSHQRANTGELFF. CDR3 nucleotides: TGTGCCAGCAGCCACCAGCGGGCGAACACCGGGGAGCTGTTTTTT.

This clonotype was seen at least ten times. CDR3 protein: CASSQRTSGSTDTQYF. For the CDR3, the DNA is TGTGCCAGCAGTCAACGGACTAGCGGAAGCACAGATACGCAGTATTTT. The rearrangement links TRBV2 to TRBJ2-3; 10 nucleotides match TRBD2. CDR1 and CDR2 from the germline V gene are SNHLY and FYNNEI. Unmatched junction bases numbered 5, after V lost 5 bases and J lost 0 bases. CDR3 size: 16 residues.

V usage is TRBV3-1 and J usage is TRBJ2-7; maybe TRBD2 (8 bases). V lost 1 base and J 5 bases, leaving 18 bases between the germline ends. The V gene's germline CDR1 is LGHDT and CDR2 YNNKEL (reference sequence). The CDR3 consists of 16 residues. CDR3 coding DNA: TGTGCCAGCAGCCAAGTGCCCGGGAGGGGGCCCGACGAGCAGTACTTC. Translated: CASSQVPGRGPDEQYF.

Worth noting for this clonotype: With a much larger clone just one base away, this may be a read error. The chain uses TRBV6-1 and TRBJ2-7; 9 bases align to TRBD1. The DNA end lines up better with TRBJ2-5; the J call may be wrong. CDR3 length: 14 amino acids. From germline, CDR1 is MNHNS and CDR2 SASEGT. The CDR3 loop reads CASSEGTGRETQYF. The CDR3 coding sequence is TGTGCCAGCAGTGAGGGGACAGGGAGAGAGACCCAGTACTTC.

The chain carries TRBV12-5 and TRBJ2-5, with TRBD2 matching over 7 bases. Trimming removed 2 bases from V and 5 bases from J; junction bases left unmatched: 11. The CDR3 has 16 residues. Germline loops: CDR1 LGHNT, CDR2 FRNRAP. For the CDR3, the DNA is TGTGCTAGTGGTTTGATACTCCCCGGGAGGCGGGAGACCCAGTACTTC. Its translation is CASGLILPGRRETQYF.

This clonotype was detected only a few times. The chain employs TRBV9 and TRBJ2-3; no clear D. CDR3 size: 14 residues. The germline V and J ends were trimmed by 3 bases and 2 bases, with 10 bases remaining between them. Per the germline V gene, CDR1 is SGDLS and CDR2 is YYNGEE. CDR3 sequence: CASSGGPHTDTQYF. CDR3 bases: TGTGCCAGCAGCGGCGGACCTCACACAGATACGCAGTATTTT.

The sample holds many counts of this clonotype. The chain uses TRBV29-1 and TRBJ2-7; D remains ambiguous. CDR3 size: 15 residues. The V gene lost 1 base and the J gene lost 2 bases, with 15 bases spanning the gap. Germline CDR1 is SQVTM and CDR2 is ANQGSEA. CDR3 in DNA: TGCAGCGTTGAAGGGGCGGAGACGGCCCCCTACGAGCAGTACTTC. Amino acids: CSVEGAETAPYEQYF.

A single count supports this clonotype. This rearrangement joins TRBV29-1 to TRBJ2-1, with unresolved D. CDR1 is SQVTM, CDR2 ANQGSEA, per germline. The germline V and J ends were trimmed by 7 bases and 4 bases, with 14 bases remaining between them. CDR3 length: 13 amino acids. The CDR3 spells CSASGIIYNEQFF. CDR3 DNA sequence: TGCAGCGCCTCCGGTATTATTTACAATGAGCAGTTCTTC.

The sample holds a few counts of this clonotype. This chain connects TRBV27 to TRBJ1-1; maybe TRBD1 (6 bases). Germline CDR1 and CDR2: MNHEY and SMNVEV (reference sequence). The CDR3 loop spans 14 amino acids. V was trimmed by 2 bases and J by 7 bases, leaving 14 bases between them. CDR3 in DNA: TGTGCCAGCAGTTTACAGGGGACCCTATATGAAGCTTTCTTT. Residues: CASSLQGTLYEAFF.

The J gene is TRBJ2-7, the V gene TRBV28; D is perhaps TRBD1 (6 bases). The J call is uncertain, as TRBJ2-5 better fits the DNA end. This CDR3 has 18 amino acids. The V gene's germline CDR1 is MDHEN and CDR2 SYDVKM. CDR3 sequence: CASSWMVLGARTEETQYF. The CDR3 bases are TGTGCCAGCAGTTGGATGGTTTTGGGTGCGAGGACAGAAGAGACCCAGTACTTC.

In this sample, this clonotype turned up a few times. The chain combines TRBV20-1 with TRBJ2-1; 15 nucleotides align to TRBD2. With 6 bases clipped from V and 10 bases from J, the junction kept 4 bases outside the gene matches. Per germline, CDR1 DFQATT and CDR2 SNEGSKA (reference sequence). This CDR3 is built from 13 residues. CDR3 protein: CSAKGLAGGEQFF. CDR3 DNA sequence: TGCAGTGCGAAGGGACTAGCGGGGGGCGAGCAGTTCTTC.

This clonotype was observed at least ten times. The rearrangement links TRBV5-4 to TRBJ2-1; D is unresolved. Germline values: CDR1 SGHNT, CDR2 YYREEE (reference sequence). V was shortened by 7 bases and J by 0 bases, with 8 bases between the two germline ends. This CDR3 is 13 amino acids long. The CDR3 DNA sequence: TGTGCCAGCCGTCTTGACTCCTACAATGAGCAGTTCTTC. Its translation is CASRLDSYNEQFF.

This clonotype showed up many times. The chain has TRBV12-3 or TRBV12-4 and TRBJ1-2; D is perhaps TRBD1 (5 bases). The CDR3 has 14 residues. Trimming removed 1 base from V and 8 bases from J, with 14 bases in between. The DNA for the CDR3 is TGTGCCAGCAGTTTAGATTGGGGCCCCCTGGGCTACACCTTC. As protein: CASSLDWGPLGYTF.

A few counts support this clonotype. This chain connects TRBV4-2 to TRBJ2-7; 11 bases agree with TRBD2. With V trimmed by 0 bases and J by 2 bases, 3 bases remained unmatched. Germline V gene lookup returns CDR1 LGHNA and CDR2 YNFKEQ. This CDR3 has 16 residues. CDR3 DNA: TGTGCCAGCAGCCAAGATTTAGCGGGAGGGACCTACGAGCAGTACTTC. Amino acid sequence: CASSQDLAGGTYEQYF.

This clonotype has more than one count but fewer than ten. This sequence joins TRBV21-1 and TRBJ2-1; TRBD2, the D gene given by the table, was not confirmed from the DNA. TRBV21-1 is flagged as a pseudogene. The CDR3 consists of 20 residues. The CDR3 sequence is CASRLQGGGTRGSSYNEQFF. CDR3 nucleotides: TGTGCCAGCAGGCTACAGGGCGGAGGGACTAGAGGGAGCTCCTACAATGAGCAGTTCTTC.

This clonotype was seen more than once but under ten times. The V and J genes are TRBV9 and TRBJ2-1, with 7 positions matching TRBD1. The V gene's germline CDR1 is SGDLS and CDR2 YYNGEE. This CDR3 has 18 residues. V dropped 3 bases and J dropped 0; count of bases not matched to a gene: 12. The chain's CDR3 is CASSAELRGTVSYNEQFF. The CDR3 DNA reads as TGTGCCAGCAGCGCAGAACTCAGGGGGACCGTCTCCTACAATGAGCAGTTCTTC.

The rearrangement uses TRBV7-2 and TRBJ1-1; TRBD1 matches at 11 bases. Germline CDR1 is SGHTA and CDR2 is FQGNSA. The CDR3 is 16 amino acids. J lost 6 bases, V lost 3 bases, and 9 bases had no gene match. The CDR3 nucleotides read TGTGCCAGCAGCTTCCCCATCGGGACAGGGGGTCCTGAAGCTTTCTTT. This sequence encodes CASSFPIGTGGPEAFF.

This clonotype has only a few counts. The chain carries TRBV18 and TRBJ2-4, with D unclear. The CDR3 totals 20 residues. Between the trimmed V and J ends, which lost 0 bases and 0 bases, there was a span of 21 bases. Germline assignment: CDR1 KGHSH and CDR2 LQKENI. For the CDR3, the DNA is TGTGCCAGCTCACCACCGGCTTTCCCTGACTTTTCCTTAGCCAAAAACATTCAGTACTTC. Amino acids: CASSPPAFPDFSLAKNIQYF.

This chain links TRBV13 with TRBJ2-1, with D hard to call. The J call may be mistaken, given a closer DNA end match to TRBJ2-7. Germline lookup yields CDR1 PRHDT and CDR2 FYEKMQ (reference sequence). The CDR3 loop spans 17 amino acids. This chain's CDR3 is CASSLKSLGVFYNEQYF. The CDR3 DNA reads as TGTGCCAGCAGCTTAAAGAGCCTAGGCGTGTTTTACAATGAGCAGTACTTC.

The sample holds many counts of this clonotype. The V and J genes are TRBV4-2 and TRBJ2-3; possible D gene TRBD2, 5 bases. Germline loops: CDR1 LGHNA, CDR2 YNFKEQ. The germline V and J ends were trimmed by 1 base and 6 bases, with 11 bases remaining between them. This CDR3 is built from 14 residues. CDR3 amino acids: CASSQGGFEDTQYF. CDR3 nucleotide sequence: TGTGCCAGCAGCCAAGGAGGGTTCGAGGATACGCAGTATTTT.

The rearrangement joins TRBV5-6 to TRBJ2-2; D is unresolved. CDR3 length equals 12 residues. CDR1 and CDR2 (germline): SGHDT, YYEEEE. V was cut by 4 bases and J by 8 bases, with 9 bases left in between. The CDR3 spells CASSPSTGELFF. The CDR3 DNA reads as TGTGCCAGCAGCCCTTCAACAGGGGAGCTGTTTTTT.

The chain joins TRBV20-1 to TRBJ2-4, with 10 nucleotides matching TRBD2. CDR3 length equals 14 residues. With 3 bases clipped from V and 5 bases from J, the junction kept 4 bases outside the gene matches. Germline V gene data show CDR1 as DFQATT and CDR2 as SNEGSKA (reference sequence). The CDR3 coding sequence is TGCAGTGCTAGTCCACTAGCGGGGCAAAACATTCAGTACTTC. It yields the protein CSASPLAGQNIQYF.

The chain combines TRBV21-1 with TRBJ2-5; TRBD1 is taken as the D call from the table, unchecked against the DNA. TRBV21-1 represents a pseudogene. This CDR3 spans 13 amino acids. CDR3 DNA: TGTGCCAGCAGAACAGGGGGATACAATGAGCAGTACTTC. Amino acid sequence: CASRTGGYNEQYF.

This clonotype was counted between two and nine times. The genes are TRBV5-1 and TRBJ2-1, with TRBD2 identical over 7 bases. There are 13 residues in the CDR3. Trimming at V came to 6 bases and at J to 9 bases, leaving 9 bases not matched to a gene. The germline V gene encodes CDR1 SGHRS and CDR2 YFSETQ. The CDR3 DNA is TGCGCCAGCAAGTGGTCGCGGGAGACTGAGCAGTTCTTC. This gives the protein CASKWSRETEQFF.

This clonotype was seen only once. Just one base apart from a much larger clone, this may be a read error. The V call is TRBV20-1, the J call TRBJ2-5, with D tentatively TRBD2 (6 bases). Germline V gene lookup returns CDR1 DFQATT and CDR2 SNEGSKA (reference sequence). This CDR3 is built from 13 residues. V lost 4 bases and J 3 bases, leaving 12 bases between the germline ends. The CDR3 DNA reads TGCAGTGCTATTCGGAGGGCCGAAGAGACCCAGTACTTC. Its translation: CSAIRRAEETQYF.

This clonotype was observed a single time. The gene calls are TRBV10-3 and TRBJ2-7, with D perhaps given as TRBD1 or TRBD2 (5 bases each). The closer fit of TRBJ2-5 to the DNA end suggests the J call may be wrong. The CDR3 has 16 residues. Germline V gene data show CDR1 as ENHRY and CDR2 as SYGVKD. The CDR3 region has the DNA TGTGCCATCAGTGATGACGGTAGGGGTGAGGGGGAGACCCAGTACTTC. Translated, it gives CAISDDGRGEGETQYF.

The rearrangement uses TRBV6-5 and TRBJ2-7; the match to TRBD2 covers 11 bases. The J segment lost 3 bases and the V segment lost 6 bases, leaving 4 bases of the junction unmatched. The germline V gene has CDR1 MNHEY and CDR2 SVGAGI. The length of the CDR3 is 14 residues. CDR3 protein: CASRGTSGVYEQYF. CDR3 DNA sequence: TGTGCCAGCAGAGGGACTAGCGGAGTCTACGAGCAGTACTTC.

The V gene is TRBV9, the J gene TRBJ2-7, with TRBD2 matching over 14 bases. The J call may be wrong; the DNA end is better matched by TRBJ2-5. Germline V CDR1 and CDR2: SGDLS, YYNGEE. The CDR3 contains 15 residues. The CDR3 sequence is CASTGTSGRGETQYF. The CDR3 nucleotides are TGTGCCAGCACCGGGACTAGCGGGAGAGGGGAGACCCAGTACTTC.

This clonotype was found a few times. CDR3 sequence (DNA): TGTGCCAGCAGCTTGGGACTAGCGGGAGGAACCCGAGAGACCCAGTACTTC. Translating it yields CASSLGLAGGTRETQYF. V usage is TRBV13 and J usage is TRBJ2-5; 15 bases are a match to TRBD2. The CDR3 sequence is 17 residues long. CDR1 and CDR2 from the germline V gene are PRHDT and FYEKMQ (reference sequence). The V gene end was trimmed by 3 bases and the J gene end by 4 bases; junction bases not matched to a gene: 6.

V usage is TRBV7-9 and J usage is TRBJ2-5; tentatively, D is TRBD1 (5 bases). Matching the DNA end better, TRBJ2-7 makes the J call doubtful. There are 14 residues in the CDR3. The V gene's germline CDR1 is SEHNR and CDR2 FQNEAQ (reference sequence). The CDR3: CASSADLTVHEQYF. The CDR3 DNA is TGTGCCAGCAGCGCCGACCTGACAGTTCACGAGCAGTACTTC.

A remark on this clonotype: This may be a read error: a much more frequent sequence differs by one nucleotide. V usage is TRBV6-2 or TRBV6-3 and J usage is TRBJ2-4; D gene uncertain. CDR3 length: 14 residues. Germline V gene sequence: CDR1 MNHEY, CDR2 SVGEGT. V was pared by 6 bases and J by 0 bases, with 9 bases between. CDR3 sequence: CASRRGPAKNIQYF. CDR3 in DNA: TGTGCCAGCAGAAGAGGACCAGCCAAAAACATTCAGTACTTC.

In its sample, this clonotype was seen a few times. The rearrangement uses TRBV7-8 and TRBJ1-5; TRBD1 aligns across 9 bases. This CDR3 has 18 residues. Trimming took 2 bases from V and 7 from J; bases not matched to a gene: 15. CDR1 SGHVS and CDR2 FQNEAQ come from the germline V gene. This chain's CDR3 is CASSLRQGVEEVGQPQHF. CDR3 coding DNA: TGTGCCAGCAGCTTACGACAGGGGGTGGAAGAAGTCGGCCAGCCCCAGCATTTT.